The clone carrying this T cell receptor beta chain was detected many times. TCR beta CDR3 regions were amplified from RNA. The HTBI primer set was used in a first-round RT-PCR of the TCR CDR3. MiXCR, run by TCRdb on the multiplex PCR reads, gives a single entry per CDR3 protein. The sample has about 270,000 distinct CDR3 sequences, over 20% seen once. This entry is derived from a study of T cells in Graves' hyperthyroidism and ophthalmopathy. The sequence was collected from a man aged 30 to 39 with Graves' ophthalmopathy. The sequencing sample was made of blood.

CDR3 in amino acids: CASSSVGSNQPQHF. CDR3 sequence (DNA): TGTGCCAGCAGCTCCGTGGGGAGCAATCAGCCCCAGCATTTT. V is TRBV12-3 or TRBV12-4 and J is TRBJ1-5; D is unresolved. This CDR3 is 14 amino acids long. Trimming pared 6 bases from V and 1 base from J, leaving 10 bases between.